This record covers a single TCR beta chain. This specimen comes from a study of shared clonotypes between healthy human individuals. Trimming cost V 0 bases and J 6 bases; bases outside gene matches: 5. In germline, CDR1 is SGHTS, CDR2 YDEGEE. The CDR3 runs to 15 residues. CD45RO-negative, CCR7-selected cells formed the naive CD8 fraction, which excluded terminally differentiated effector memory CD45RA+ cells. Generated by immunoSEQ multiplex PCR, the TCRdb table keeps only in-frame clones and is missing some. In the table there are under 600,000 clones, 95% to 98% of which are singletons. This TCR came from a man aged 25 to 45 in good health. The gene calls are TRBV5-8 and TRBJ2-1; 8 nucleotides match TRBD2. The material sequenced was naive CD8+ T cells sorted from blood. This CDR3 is CASSLAGLASNEQFF. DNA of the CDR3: TGTGCCAGCAGCTTGGCCGGACTAGCTTCCAATGAGCAGTTCTTC. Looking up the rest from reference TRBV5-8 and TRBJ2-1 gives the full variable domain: EAGVTQSPTHLIKTRGQQATLRCSPISGHTSVYWYQQALGLGLQFLLWYDEGEERNRGNFPPRFSGRQFPNYSSELNVNALELEDSALYLCASSLAGLASNEQFFGPGTRLTVL.